These 26 T cell receptor beta chains were sequenced from one sample in a study of vaccination effects on CD4 cells after COVID-19. These TCRs are of unknown antigen specificity. On approximately day 9 of culture, CD4+ T cells were separated out. Participants were vaccinated with two doses of either the BNT162b2 or mRNA-1273 vaccine. The data were produced by immunoSEQ multiplex PCR, yet TCRdb's version contains in-frame clones alone and is incomplete. The sample has 72,000 or so clones, around 74% seen once. Sequencing was performed on CD4+ T cells from PBMCs cultured without peptide, taken after COVID-19 vaccination. The receptors originated from a human donor who received a COVID-19 vaccine.

This sequence joins TRBV5-1 and TRBJ2-1; perhaps TRBD2 as D (7 bases). The CDR3 spans 17 residues. Germline-derived CDR1 and CDR2 are SGHRS and YFSETQ. The ends were cut back, 0 bases at V and 1 base at J, with 14 bases in the middle. CDR3 region: CASSLAGGEGSYNEQFF. CDR3 DNA: TGCGCCAGCAGCTTGGCGGGGGGCGAAGGATCCTACAATGAGCAGTTCTTC.

The chain links TRBV19 to TRBJ2-6; 7 nucleotides line up with TRBD1. Germline V CDR1 and CDR2: LNHDA, SQIVND (reference sequence). The CDR3 runs to 17 residues. The ends lost 4 bases at V and 3 bases at J; junction bases unmatched: 9. The CDR3 spells CASSKGTVTFGANVLTF. CDR3 DNA: TGTGCCAGTAGTAAAGGGACAGTTACTTTTGGGGCCAACGTCCTGACTTTC.

This clone was seen a handful of times. The rearrangement links TRBV6-4 to TRBJ2-1; D not resolved. This CDR3 contains 13 residues. Germline CDR1 MRHNA, CDR2 SNTAGT. V was clipped by 3 bases and J by 2 bases, with 5 bases between them. This CDR3 is CASSETAYNEQFF. For the CDR3, the DNA is TGTGCCAGCAGTGAAACAGCCTACAATGAGCAGTTCTTC.

The chain is built from TRBV5-1 and TRBJ1-3; no firm D call. The length of the CDR3 is 14 residues. V was pared by 4 bases and J by 4 bases, with 12 bases between. Germline-derived CDR1 and CDR2 are SGHRS and YFSETQ. The CDR3 loop reads CASSPVSGGNTIYF. The CDR3 coding sequence is TGCGCCAGCAGCCCGGTCTCGGGGGGAAACACCATATATTTT.

V and J are TRBV6-5 and TRBJ1-1, with D maybe TRBD1 (5 bases). The CDR3 loop spans 15 amino acids. Deletions cut 4 bases from V and 0 bases from J, with 12 bases between. Germline V gene data show CDR1 as MNHEY and CDR2 as SVGAGI. CDR3 amino acids: CASSFSTAMNTEAFF. The CDR3 DNA follows: TGTGCCAGCAGTTTTTCGACAGCCATGAACACTGAAGCTTTCTTT.

The V gene is TRBV3-1 (or the pseudogene TRBV3-2), the J gene TRBJ1-5; 8 bases agree with TRBD1. CDR3 length: 13 amino acids. In germline, CDR1 is LGHDT, CDR2 YNNKEL (reference sequence). The trim removed 4 bases at V and 5 bases at J, leaving 1 base unmatched. CDR3 sequence reads: CASSPTGDQPQHF. The CDR3 bases are TGTGCCAGCAGCCCGACAGGGGATCAGCCCCAGCATTTT.

The genes are TRBV13 and TRBJ1-1; D is ambiguous. The CDR3 contains 16 residues. Germline CDR1 is PRHDT and CDR2 is FYEKMQ (reference sequence). V was shortened by 3 bases and J by 3 bases, with 17 bases between the two germline ends. CDR3 nucleotides: TGTGCCAGCAGCTTCCGCCCGTTGGGAAGAGACACTGAAGCTTTCTTT. Translating it yields CASSFRPLGRDTEAFF.

A few counts support this clone. The chain is built from TRBV27 and TRBJ1-2; D is unresolved. The CDR3 sequence is 14 residues long. CDR1 and CDR2 from the germline V gene are MNHEY and SMNVEV (reference sequence). V lost 7 bases, J lost 3 bases, and 15 bases lay in between. The chain's CDR3 is CASTRYPGDYGYTF. CDR3 DNA: TGTGCCAGCACTCGTTACCCGGGTGACTATGGCTACACCTTC.

The V and J genes are TRBV28 and TRBJ1-2, with D possibly matching TRBD1 (6 bases). Per the germline V gene, CDR1 is MDHEN and CDR2 is SYDVKM. V was cut by 6 bases and J by 2 bases, with 19 bases left in between. This CDR3 is 16 amino acids long. The CDR3 bases are TGTGCCAGCAGCTACATCGGGACACTTCAAAACTATGGCTACACCTTC. The encoded protein is CASSYIGTLQNYGYTF.

J is TRBJ1-1 and V is TRBV19; D gene unclear. CDR1 is LNHDA and CDR2 is SQIVND in the germline V gene (reference sequence). CDR3 length equals 14 residues. V lost 2 bases and J lost 0, with 7 bases in between. The CDR3 loop is CASSIFSMNTEAFF. Here the CDR3 DNA reads TGTGCCAGTAGTATATTCAGCATGAACACTGAAGCTTTCTTT. Filled out from reference TRBV19 and TRBJ1-1, the complete variable domain reads DGGITQSPKYLFRKEGQNVTLSCEQNLNHDAMYWYRQDPGQGLRLIYYSQIVNDFQKGDIAEGYSVSREKKESFPLTVTSAQKNPTAFYLCASSIFSMNTEAFFGQGTRLTVV.

The J gene is TRBJ1-2, the V gene TRBV28; perhaps TRBD1 as D (5 bases). Per germline, CDR1 MDHEN and CDR2 SYDVKM. The V gene lost 5 bases and the J gene lost 11 bases, with 12 bases spanning the gap. The CDR3 totals 11 residues. CDR3 sequence reads: CASSPGLRYTF. Written as DNA, the CDR3 is TGTGCCAGCAGTCCGGGACTTCGGTACACCTTC.

V gene TRBV9 combines with J gene TRBJ2-2; 8 bases agree with TRBD1. There are 16 residues in the CDR3. Germline V gene sequence: CDR1 SGDLS, CDR2 YYNGEE. V lost 1 base to trimming and J lost 7 bases; unmatched junction nucleotides: 9. CDR3 protein: CASSVSGGAFYGELFF. The CDR3 nucleotides read TGTGCCAGCAGCGTATCAGGGGGCGCGTTTTACGGGGAGCTGTTTTTT.

The chain carries TRBV6-5 and TRBJ1-1, with D unclear. Germline V gene sequence: CDR1 MNHEY, CDR2 SVGAGI. V dropped 4 bases and J dropped 11 bases, with 11 bases sitting between them. The CDR3 covers 11 residues. CDR3 in amino acids: CASSWERWAFF. DNA of the CDR3: TGTGCCAGCAGTTGGGAGCGTTGGGCTTTCTTT.

The rearrangement links TRBV5-1 to TRBJ1-1; D may be TRBD1 (6 bases). The CDR3 is 14 residues long. Trimming stripped 2 bases from V and 4 bases from J, with 12 bases between. Germline CDR1 SGHRS, CDR2 YFSETQ. The CDR3 bases are TGCGCCAGCAGCTTTGGACAGTGGGGCACTGAAGCTTTCTTT. Its translation: CASSFGQWGTEAFF.

The chain employs TRBV5-1 and TRBJ2-3; the D gene is possibly TRBD1 (6 bases). The CDR3 covers 14 residues. The germline gives CDR1 SGHRS, CDR2 YFSETQ. Trimming took 4 bases from V and 9 from J, leaving 18 bases between them. In nucleotides, the CDR3 is TGCGCCAGCAGCGCATTAGACAGGAGAGGGACGCAGTATTTT. Translation: CASSALDRRGTQYF.

The rearrangement joins TRBV20-1 to TRBJ1-1; D gene unclear. Trimming shortened V by 6 bases and J by 5 bases, and 10 bases separated the two germline ends. CDR1 and CDR2 (germline): DFQATT, SNEGSKA (reference sequence). The CDR3 has 11 residues. CDR3 protein: CSAPRVTEAFF. The CDR3 coding sequence is TGCAGTGCCCCCCGGGTAACTGAAGCTTTCTTT.

The genes are TRBV29-1 and TRBJ1-2, with TRBD1 as a possible D gene (5 bases). The CDR3 is made up of 14 amino acids. The germline V gene encodes CDR1 SQVTM and CDR2 ANQGSEA. Trimming took off 7 bases at V and 6 bases at J, with 21 bases between the two ends. The CDR3 DNA is TGCAGCGGTGACCCGGGACCGAACCGAGATGGCTACACCTTC. It encodes CSGDPGPNRDGYTF.

This clone has a handful of counts. This chain uses TRBV7-9 with TRBJ1-4; D remains ambiguous. The V and J ends lost 0 bases and 8 bases respectively, with 7 bases between them. The germline V gene encodes CDR1 SEHNR and CDR2 FQNEAQ (reference sequence). The CDR3 consists of 13 residues. The CDR3 region is CASSLASGEKLFF. The DNA for the CDR3 is TGTGCCAGCAGCTTAGCCAGTGGCGAAAAACTGTTTTTT. Using reference TRBV7-9 and TRBJ1-4 for the parts outside the CDR3, the full variable domain is DTGVSQNPRHKITKRGQNVTFRCDPISEHNRLYWYRQTLGQGPEFLTYFQNEAQLEKSRLLSDRFSAERPKGSFSTLEIQRTEQGDSAMYLCASSLASGEKLFFGSGTQLSVL.

V and J are TRBV9 and TRBJ1-6; maybe TRBD1 (6 bases). The CDR3 extends over 17 amino acids. CDR1 and CDR2 from the germline V gene are SGDLS and YYNGEE. V lost 5 bases to trimming and J lost 6 bases, with 21 bases between them. The CDR3, as DNA: TGTGCCAGCAGTGTCATCCGGAGGGGGGCGCGTAATTCACCCCTCCACTTT. Translating gives CASSVIRRGARNSPLHF.

J is TRBJ1-4 and V is TRBV4-2; D ambiguous. Germline assignment: CDR1 LGHNA and CDR2 YNFKEQ. V was trimmed by 2 bases and J by 7 bases, leaving 5 bases between them. The CDR3 sequence is 12 residues long. The CDR3 is CASSQLAEKLFF. Written as DNA, the CDR3 is TGTGCCAGCAGCCAACTGGCTGAAAAACTGTTTTTT.

This clone was recorded only once. This chain links TRBV5-8 with TRBJ1-1; D perhaps matches TRBD1 (5 bases). V was trimmed by 4 bases and J by 0 bases, leaving 13 bases between them. The CDR3 runs to 15 residues. Germline CDR1 and CDR2: SGHTS and YDEGEE. For the CDR3, the DNA is TGTGCCAGCAGCGTTTACAGGCTCATGAACACTGAAGCTTTCTTT. It is translated as CASSVYRLMNTEAFF.

V is TRBV28 and J is TRBJ1-1, with a weak D call TRBD1 (6 bases). Trimming pared 7 bases from V and 4 bases from J, leaving 19 bases between. This CDR3 comprises 15 residues. CDR1 MDHEN and CDR2 SYDVKM come from the germline V gene. The CDR3 protein is CASIQGGGGRTEAFF. Written as DNA, the CDR3 is TGTGCCAGCATCCAAGGGGGGGGCGGGCGCACTGAAGCTTTCTTT.

The V gene is TRBV25-1, the J gene TRBJ1-4; D gene uncertain. The CDR3 loop spans 15 amino acids. V lost 1 base and J lost 7, with 13 bases in between. The germline gives CDR1 MGHDK, CDR2 SYGVNS. The CDR3 loop reads CASSESGRSGEKLFF. The CDR3 bases are TGTGCCAGCAGTGAATCCGGCAGATCGGGTGAAAAACTGTTTTTT. The complete variable domain, with remaining parts taken from reference TRBV25-1 and TRBJ1-4, reads EADIYQTPRYLVIGTGKKITLECSQTMGHDKMYWYQQDPGMELHLIHYSYGVNSTEKGDLSSESTVSRIRTEHFPLTLESARPSHTSQYLCASSESGRSGEKLFFGSGTQLSVL.

The CDR3 nucleotides read TGTGCCAGCAGCTTAGTCGGGACAGGGGGCTTCAATGAGCAGTTCTTC. Translating it yields CASSLVGTGGFNEQFF. The V and J genes are TRBV7-2 and TRBJ2-1; 12 positions match TRBD1. The CDR3 is 16 residues long. In germline, CDR1 is SGHTA, CDR2 FQGNSA. V was clipped by 1 base and J by 6 bases; unmatched bases: 4.

V and J are TRBV27 and TRBJ2-7; D not resolved. From germline, CDR1 is MNHEY and CDR2 SMNVEV (reference sequence). The ends were cut back, 2 bases at V and 3 bases at J, with 14 bases in the middle. The CDR3 contains 15 residues. As DNA, the CDR3 is TGTGCCAGCAGTTTAGATGTCGGTAGCTACTACGAGCAGTACGTC. It translates to CASSLDVGSYYEQYV.

The genes are TRBV27 and TRBJ1-6; D is undetermined. V gave up 3 bases and J gave up 9 bases, with 9 bases separating them. This CDR3 is 13 amino acids long. The germline CDR1 and CDR2 sequences are MNHEY and SMNVEV (reference sequence). The CDR3 is CASSFSDFSPLHF. The CDR3 DNA is TGTGCCAGCAGTTTCTCGGACTTTTCACCCCTCCACTTT.